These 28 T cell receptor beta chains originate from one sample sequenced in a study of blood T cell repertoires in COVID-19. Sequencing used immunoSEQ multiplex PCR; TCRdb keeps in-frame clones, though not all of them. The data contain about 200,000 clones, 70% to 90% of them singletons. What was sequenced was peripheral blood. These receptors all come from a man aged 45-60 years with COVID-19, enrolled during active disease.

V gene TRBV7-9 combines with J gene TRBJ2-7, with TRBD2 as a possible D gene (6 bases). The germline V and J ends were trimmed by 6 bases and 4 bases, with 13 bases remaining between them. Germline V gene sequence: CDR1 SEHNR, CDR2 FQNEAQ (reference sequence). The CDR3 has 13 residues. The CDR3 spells CASSLLATYEQYF. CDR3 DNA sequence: TGTGCCAGCAGTCTACTAGCTACGTACGAGCAGTACTTC.

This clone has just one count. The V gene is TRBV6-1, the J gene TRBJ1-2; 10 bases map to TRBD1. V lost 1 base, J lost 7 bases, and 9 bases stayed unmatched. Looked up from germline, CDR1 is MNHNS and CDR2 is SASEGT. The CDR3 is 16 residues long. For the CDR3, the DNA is TGTGCCAGCAGTGAAGGCCCGGGACAGGGGTACGGTGGCTACACCTTC. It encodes CASSEGPGQGYGGYTF.

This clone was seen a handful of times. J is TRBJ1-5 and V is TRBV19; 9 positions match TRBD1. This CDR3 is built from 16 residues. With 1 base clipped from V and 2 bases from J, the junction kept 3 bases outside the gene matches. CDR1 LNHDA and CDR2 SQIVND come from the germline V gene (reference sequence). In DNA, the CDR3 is TGTGCCAGTAGTATAGCCGGGACAGGGCGCAATCAGCCCCAGCATTTT. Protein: CASSIAGTGRNQPQHF. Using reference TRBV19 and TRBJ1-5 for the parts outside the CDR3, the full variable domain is DGGITQSPKYLFRKEGQNVTLSCEQNLNHDAMYWYRQDPGQGLRLIYYSQIVNDFQKGDIAEGYSVSREKKESFPLTVTSAQKNPTAFYLCASSIAGTGRNQPQHFGDGTRLSIL.

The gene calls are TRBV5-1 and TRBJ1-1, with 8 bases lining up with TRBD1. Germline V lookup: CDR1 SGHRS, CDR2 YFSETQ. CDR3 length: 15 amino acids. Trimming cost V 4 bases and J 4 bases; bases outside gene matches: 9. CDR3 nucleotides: TGCGCCAGCAGCGGCCCGGGACAGGCGAGCACTGAAGCTTTCTTT. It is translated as CASSGPGQASTEAFF. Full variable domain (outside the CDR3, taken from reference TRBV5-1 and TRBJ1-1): KAGVTQTPRYLIKTRGQQVTLSCSPISGHRSVSWYQQTPGQGLQFLFEYFSETQRNKGNFPGRFSGRQFSNSRSEMNVSTLELGDSALYLCASSGPGQASTEAFFGQGTRLTVV.

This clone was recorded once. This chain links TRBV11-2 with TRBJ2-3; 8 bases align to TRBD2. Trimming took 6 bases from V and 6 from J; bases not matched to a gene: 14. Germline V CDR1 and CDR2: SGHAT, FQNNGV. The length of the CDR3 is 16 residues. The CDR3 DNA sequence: TGTGCCAGCAGAGGACTAGCCGGGAGGGCTCAGGATACGCAGTATTTT. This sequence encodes CASRGLAGRAQDTQYF.

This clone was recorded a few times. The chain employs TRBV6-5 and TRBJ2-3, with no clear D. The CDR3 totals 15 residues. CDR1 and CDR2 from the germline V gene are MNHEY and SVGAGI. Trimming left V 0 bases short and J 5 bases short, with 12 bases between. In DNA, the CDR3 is TGTGCCAGCAGTTACTCAACACAAACAAAAGATACGCAGTATTTT. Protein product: CASSYSTQTKDTQYF.

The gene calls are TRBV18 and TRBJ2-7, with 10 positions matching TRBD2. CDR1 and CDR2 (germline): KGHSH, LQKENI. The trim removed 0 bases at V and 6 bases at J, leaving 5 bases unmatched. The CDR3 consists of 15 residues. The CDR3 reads CASSPPLAGEGEQYF. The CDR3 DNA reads TGTGCCAGCTCACCACCGCTAGCGGGGGAAGGCGAGCAGTACTTC.

CDR3 nucleotides: TGCGCCAGCAGCCCAAGCGCTTTGGGGCATGAAGCTTTCTTT. Protein: CASSPSALGHEAFF. The rearrangement links TRBV5-1 to TRBJ1-1, with a possible D match to TRBD1 (5 bases). The V and J ends lost 4 bases and 7 bases respectively, with 17 bases between them. The germline gives CDR1 SGHRS, CDR2 YFSETQ. The CDR3 is 14 amino acids.

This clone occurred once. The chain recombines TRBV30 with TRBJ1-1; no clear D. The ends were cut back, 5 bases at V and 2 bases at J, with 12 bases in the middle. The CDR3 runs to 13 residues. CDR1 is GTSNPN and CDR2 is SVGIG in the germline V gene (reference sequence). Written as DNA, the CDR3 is TGTGCCTGGGGCCTACAGTTAAACACTGAAGCTTTCTTT. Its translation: CAWGLQLNTEAFF.

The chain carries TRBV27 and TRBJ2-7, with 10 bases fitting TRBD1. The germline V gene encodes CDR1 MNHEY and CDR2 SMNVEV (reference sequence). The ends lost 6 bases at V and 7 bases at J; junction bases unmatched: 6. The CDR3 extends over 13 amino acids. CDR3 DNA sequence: TGTGCCAGCAGACGGGGACAGGGGCGAGAGCAGTACTTC. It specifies CASRRGQGREQYF.

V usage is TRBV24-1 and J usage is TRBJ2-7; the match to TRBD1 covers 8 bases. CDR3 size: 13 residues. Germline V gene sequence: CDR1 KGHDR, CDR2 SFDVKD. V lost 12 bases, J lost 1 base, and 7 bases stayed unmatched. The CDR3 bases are TGTGCCTCGCAACAGGGGGATTCCTACGAGCAGTACTTC. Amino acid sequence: CASQQGDSYEQYF.

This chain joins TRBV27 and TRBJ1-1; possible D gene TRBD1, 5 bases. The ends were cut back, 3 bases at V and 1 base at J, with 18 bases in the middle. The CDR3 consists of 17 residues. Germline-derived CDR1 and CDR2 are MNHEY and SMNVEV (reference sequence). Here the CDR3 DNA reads TGTGCCAGCAGTTTCGACCACAGGTCCATAGGGAACACTGAAGCTTTCTTT. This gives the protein CASSFDHRSIGNTEAFF.

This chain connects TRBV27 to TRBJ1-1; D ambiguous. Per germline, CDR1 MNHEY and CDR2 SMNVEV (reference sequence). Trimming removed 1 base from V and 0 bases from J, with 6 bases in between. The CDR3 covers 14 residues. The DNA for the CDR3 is TGTGCCAGCAGTTTATGGAGTATGAACACTGAAGCTTTCTTT. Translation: CASSLWSMNTEAFF.

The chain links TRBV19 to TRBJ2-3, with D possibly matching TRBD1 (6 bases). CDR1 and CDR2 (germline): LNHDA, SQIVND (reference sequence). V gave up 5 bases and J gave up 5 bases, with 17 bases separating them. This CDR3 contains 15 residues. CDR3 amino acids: CASSSPRGARDTQYF. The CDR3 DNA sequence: TGTGCCAGTAGTTCACCCAGGGGCGCACGAGATACGCAGTATTTT.

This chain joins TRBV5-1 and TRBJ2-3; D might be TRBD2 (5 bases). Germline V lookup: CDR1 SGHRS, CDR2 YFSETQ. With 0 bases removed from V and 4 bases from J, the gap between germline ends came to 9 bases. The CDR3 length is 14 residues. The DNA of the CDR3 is TGCGCCAGCAGCTTGGCCATCGGGGCAGATACGCAGTATTTT. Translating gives CASSLAIGADTQYF.

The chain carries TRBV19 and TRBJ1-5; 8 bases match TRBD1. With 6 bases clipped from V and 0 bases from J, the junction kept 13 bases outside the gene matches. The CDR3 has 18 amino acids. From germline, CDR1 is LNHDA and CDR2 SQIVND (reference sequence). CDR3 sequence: CASSKTGGTPNSNQPQHF. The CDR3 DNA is TGTGCCAGTAGCAAAACAGGGGGGACACCGAATAGCAATCAGCCCCAGCATTTT.

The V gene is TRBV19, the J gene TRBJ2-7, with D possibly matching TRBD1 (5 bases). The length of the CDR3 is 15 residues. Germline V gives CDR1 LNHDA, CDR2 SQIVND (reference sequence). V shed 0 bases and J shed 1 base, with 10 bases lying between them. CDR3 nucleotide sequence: TGTGCCAGTAGTATAGAGCACGACAGTTCCTACGAGCAGTACTTC. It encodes CASSIEHDSSYEQYF.

The CDR3 sequence is CSAPSRGDGYTF. The CDR3, as DNA: TGCAGCGCCCCGTCCCGGGGGGATGGCTACACCTTC. This chain joins TRBV29-1 and TRBJ1-2, with TRBD1 as a possible D gene (5 bases). Trimming pared 7 bases from V and 6 bases from J, leaving 15 bases between. The CDR3 totals 12 residues. Germline CDR1 reads SQVTM; CDR2 reads ANQGSEA.

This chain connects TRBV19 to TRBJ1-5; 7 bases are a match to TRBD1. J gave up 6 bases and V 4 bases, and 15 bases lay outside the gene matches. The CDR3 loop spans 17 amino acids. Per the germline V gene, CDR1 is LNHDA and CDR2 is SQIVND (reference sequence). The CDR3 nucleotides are TGTGCCAGTAGTACCCAGGGGGGCAGTTCCCTGGTTCAGCCCCAGCATTTT. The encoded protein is CASSTQGGSSLVQPQHF.

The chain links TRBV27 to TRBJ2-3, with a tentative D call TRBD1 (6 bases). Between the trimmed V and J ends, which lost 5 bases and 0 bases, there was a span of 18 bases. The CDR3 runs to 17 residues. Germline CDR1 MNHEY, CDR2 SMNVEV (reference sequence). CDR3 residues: CASSQRSTGLSTDTQYF. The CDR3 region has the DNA TGTGCCAGCAGTCAACGATCAACAGGGTTAAGCACAGATACGCAGTATTTT.

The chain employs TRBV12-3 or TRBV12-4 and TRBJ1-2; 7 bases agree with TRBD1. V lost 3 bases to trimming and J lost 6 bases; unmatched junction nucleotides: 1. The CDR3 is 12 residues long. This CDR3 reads CASSFGTDGYTF. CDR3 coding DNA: TGTGCCAGCAGTTTCGGGACAGATGGCTACACCTTC.

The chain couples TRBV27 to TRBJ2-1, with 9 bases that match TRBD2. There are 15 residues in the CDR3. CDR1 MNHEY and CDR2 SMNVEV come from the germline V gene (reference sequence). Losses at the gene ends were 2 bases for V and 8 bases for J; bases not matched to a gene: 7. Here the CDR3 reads CASSLSLAGLDEQFF. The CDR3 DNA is TGTGCCAGCAGTTTAAGTCTAGCGGGATTGGATGAGCAGTTCTTC.

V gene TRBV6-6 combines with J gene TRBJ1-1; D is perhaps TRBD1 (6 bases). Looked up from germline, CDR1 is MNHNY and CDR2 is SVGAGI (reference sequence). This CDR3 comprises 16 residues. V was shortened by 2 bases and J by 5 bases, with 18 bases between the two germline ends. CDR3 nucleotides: TGTGCCAGCAGTTACCCCACGACAGGAAAGGGGACTGAAGCTTTCTTT. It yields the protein CASSYPTTGKGTEAFF.

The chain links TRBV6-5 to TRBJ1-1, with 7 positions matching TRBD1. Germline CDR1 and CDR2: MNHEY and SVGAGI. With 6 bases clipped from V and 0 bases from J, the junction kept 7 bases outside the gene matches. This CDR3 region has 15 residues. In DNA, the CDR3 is TGTGCCAGCAGAAACACCGGGACAGTGAACACTGAAGCTTTCTTT. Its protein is CASRNTGTVNTEAFF.

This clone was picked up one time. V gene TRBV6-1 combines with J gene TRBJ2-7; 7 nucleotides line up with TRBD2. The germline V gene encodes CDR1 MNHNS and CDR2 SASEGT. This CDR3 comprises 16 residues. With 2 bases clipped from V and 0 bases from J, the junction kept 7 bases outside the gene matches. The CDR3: CASSEFGRGTSYEQYF. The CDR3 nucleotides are TGTGCCAGCAGTGAATTCGGGCGGGGGACCTCCTACGAGCAGTACTTC.

CDR3 coding DNA: TGTGCCAGCAGTGCCCGTGGGACTGCCCACAATGAGCAGTTCTTC. Residues: CASSARGTAHNEQFF. The chain recombines TRBV25-1 with TRBJ2-1, with a weak D call TRBD2 (6 bases). Trimming removed 4 bases at V and 5 bases at J, with 15 bases between. This CDR3 is 15 amino acids long. The germline V gene has CDR1 MGHDK and CDR2 SYGVNS.

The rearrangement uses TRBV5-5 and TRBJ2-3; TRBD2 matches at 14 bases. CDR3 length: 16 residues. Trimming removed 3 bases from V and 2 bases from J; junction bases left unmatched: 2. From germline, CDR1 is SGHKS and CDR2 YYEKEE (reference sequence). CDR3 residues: CASSSGLAGDTDTQYF. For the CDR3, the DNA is TGTGCCAGCAGCTCGGGACTAGCGGGGGACACAGATACGCAGTATTTT.

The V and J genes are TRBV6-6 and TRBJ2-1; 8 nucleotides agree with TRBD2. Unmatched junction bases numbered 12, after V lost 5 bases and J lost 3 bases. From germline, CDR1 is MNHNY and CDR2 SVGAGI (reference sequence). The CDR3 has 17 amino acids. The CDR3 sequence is CASSLEGRGAIYNEQFF. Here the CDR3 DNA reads TGTGCCAGCAGTCTCGAAGGGCGGGGGGCCATCTACAATGAGCAGTTCTTC.